This is a list of T cell receptor beta chains from one sample in a study of blood T cell repertoires in COVID-19. Generated by immunoSEQ multiplex PCR, the TCRdb table keeps only in-frame clones and is missing some. The sample records 150,000 or so clones, around 76% being singletons. Sequenced material: peripheral blood. The origin of the receptors is a woman aged 70-85 years with acute or convalescent COVID-19. Each CDR3 is given without its conserved first and last residue. Size is stated for part of the rows, as once, few or many counts, or as a class when the clone is expanded.

TRBV5-1,TRBJ1-2,-,ASSEEANGYT
TRBV27,TRBJ1-1,-,ASSSLMNTEAF
TRBV29-1,TRBJ1-1,-,SVGTGGNTEAF
TRBV5-6,TRBJ1-2,-,ASSLGITGQGDYGYT
TRBV12-3/TRBV12-4,TRBJ2-7,once,ASSFDSGYEQY
TRBV29-1,TRBJ2-5,-,SVAGGGEKETQY
TRBV19,TRBJ2-2,-,ASRRTGNTGELF
TRBV28,TRBJ2-5,-,ASTSPGIQETQY
TRBV9,TRBJ2-7,few,ASSVAPGVEQY
TRBV6-5,TRBJ2-7,-,ASSSHRTGGTYEQY
TRBV28,TRBJ1-5,-,ASSLLAVQGNQPQH
TRBV11-2,TRBJ2-3,once,ASSLDRRQGVSTDTQY
TRBV4-3,TRBJ2-1,-,ASSQQLVNNEQF
TRBV4-1,TRBJ2-2,-,ATTKGLAGVNTGELF
TRBV21-1,TRBJ2-2,-,ASSKQEGSLEDTGELF
TRBV30,TRBJ1-6,-,AWSVGAGNSPLH
TRBV5-4,TRBJ2-2,-,ASSLSGGKAGELF
TRBV7-9,TRBJ2-6,-,ASSLPGGANVLT
TRBV5-4,TRBJ2-1,-,ASSLETRDEQF
TRBV18,TRBJ2-1,once,ASSLITSGGPGEQF
TRBV28,TRBJ1-1,-,ASSSSGGVSRAF
TRBV7-9,TRBJ2-5,-,ASSLARLAGLQETQY
TRBV2,TRBJ1-2,-,ASVGGYYGYT
TRBV15,TRBJ1-4,-,ATSREQAPEEKLF
TRBV28,TRBJ1-2,-,ASSSQGNYGYT
TRBV28,TRBJ2-7,-,ASSIRAGHYEQY
TRBV10-3,TRBJ2-2,-,AISDFETGRGTGELF
TRBV4-3,TRBJ2-2,few,ASSLQLAGPNTGELF
TRBV10-3,TRBJ1-2,once,AISEQDYGYT
TRBV4-3,TRBJ2-1,-,ASSQDGTSDEQF
TRBV11-2,TRBJ2-3,-,ASSLGVIEGTDTQY
TRBV12-2,TRBJ2-2,-,ASRCLSGARTGELF
TRBV30,TRBJ1-5,-,AWGGQGPQPQH
TRBV7-9,TRBJ1-5,-,ASTDRDNQPQH
TRBV7-9,TRBJ2-7,-,ASSLDGSSYEQY
TRBV19,TRBJ2-1,few,ASSTGQGARNEQF
TRBV6-4,TRBJ2-7,-,ASSDTPSGSPPYEQY
TRBV6-2/TRBV6-3,TRBJ2-3,-,ASSHLRLAGLQGTDTQY
TRBV28,TRBJ2-1,-,ASNPGTSRYNEQF
TRBV5-1,TRBJ2-1,-,ASSLGTSGGEQF
TRBV6-5,TRBJ1-2,-,ASSRQEMGFYGYT
TRBV5-6,TRBJ2-7,-,ASSYSRGGPFLYEQY
TRBV18,TRBJ2-5,-,ASSPTQREGLETQY
TRBV7-8,TRBJ2-7,-,ASRDGLAGPKGSYEQY
TRBV5-1,TRBJ1-6,few,ASSLGQKDSPLH
TRBV5-6,TRBJ2-7,-,ASSPGQPYEQY
TRBV5-1,TRBJ2-3,-,ASSKGRLAGVSTDTQY
TRBV29-1,TRBJ1-3,-,SASRGNTIY
TRBV7-2,TRBJ2-2,-,ASSSQIEGTGELF
TRBV30,TRBJ2-2,-,AWSVRGGSVTGELF
TRBV28,TRBJ2-5,-,ASSSSGAGAIKTQY
TRBV5-6,TRBJ2-5,few,ASSLATRAGETQY
TRBV6-5,TRBJ1-4,-,ASSFRVSTNEKLF
TRBV28,TRBJ2-6,-,ASSFVGGSVSGANVLT
TRBV30,TRBJ1-6,-,AWSVLTGNPNSPLH
TRBV30,TRBJ1-2,-,AWGPTGGANYGYT
TRBV11-2,TRBJ1-2,-,ASSLGREANYGYT